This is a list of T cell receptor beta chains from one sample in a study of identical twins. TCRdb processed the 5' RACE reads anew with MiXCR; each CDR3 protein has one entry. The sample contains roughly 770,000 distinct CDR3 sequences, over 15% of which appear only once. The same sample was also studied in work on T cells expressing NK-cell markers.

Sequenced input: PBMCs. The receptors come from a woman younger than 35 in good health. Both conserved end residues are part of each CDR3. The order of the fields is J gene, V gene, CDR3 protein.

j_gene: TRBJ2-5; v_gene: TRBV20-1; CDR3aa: CSARDKETQYF
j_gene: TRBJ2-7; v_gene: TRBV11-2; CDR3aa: CASSLWTESYEQYF
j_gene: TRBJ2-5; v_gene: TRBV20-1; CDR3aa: CSVAGGNLQETQYF
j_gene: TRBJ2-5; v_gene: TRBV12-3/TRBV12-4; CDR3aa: CASSLIPSGRRREETQYF
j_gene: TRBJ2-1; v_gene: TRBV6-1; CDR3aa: CASSRAGTGRYNEQFF
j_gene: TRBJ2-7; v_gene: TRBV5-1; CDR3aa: CASSGDPTYEQYF
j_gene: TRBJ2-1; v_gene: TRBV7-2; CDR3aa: CASSPRDLKFF
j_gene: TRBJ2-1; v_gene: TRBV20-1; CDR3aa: CSARSGGNEQFF
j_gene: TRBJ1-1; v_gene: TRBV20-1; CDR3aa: CSARRGDRGMNTEAFF
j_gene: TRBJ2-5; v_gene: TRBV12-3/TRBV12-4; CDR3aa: CASSRVTTETQYF
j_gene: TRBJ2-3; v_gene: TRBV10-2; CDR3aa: CATAESGGARDTQYF
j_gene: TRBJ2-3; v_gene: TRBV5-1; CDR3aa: CASTPGGLARGTQYF
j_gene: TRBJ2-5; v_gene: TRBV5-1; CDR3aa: CASSLQRPVQETQYF
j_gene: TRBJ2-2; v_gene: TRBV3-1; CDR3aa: CASSTGLAGGLAGELFF
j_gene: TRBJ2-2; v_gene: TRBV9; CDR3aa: CASSAVGGELFF
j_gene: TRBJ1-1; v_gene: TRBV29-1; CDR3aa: CSAGWTEAFF
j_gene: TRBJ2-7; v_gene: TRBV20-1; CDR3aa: CSARGETGVTYEQYF
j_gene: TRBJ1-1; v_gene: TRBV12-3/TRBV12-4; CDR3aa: CASLSGGHLNTEAFF
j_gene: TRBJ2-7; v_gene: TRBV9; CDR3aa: CASSVEPGANYEQYF
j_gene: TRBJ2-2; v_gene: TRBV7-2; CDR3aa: CASSSDTPVGLFF
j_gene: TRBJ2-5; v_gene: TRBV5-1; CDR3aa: CASSLSGTGEETQYF
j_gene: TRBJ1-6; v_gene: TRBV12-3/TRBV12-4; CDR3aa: CASRIDGYNSPLHF
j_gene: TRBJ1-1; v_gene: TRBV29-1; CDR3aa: CSVTNTEAFF
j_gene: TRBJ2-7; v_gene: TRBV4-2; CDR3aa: CASSQEAGDSYEQYF
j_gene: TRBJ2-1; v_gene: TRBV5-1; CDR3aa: CASSFDSGSQQFF
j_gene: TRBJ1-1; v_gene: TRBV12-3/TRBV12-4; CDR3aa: CASKGGTMNTEAFF
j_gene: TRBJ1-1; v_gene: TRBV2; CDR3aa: CASSWTGGRYTEAFF
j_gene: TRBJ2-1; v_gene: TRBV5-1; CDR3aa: CASSLFPGAYNEQFF
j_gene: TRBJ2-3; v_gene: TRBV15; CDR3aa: CATSRALAGVGDTQYF
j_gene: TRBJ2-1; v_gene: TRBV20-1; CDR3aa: CSARAPRKGRRSEQFF
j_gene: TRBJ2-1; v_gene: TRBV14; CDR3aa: CASSQVSGNYEQFF
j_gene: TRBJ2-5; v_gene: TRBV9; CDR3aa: CASSGSGSAQETQYF
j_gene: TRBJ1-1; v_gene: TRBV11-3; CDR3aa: CASSLEQGVNTEAFF
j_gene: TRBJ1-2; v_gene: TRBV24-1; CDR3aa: CATSDSTANYGYTF
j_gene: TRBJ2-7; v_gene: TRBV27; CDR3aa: CASSLRDRGLYEQYF
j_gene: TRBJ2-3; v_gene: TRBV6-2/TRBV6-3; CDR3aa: CASSPPLGTGTDTQYF
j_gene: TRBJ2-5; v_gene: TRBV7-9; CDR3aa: CASSFASGEETQYF
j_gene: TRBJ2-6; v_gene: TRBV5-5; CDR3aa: CASSLGTTGANVLTF
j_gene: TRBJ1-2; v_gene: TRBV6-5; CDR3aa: CASITRTGGYTF
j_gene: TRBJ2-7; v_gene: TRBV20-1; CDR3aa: CSAMPGLAANYYEQYF
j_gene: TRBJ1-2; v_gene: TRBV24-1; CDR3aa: CATSDSWESYGYTF
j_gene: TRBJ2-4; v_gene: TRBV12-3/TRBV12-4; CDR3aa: CASSPLAGATRAKNIQYF
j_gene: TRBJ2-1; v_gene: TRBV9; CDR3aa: CASSVGPDPLYLQGQFF
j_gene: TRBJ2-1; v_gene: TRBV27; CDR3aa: CASGHEQFF
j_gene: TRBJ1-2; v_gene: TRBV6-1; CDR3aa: CASSEGGGYTF
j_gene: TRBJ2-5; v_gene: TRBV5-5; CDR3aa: CASSSSPDYSKETQYF
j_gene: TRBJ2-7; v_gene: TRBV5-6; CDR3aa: CASSLGISAYEQYF
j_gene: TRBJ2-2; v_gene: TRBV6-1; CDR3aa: CASSINGSPGELFF
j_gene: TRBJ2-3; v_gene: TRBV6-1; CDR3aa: CASIQGSGGAAADTQYF
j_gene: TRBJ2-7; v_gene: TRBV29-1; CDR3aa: CSTSTGVWYEQYF
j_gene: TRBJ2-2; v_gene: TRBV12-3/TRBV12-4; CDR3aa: CASSAGTLNTGELFF
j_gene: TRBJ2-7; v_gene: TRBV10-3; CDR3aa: CAIRGTSSGEQYF
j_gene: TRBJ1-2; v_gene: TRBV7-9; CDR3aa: CASSLVGRAITKYGYTF